This T cell receptor (beta chain) was retrieved from a study of OX40 agonist ivuxolimab in advanced cancers. Across the whole study: Patients treated during dose escalation were battling hepatocellular carcinoma, melanoma, renal cell or head and neck cancer. Study outcomes and limitations: At doses 0.1 to 3.0 mg/kg, CD4+ and CD8+ clones expanded.

V shed 2 bases, J shed 4 bases, and the junction held 16 bases outside the gene matches. CDR1 is SGDLS and CDR2 is YYNGEE in the germline V gene. The CDR3 extends over 18 amino acids. Details on this clone: What it binds is unknown.

Systemic immunosuppression or a history of autoimmune disease excluded patients. Sequencing was performed with immunoSEQ multiplex PCR; in TCRdb, only in-frame clones are kept and a portion is missing. The sample contains more than 80,000 clones, 93% of which appear only once. This TCR was recovered from an adult with an advanced solid tumor such as melanoma, head and neck, liver or kidney cancer. Source: CD4+ or CD8+ T cells sorted from blood, taken in a trial of the OX40 agonist ivuxolimab. The chain links TRBV9 to TRBJ2-3, with TRBD2 identical over 7 bases. The CDR3 nucleotides read TGTGCCAGCAGCGTGGGAGGCGGGGGAGCTTTATTGGCAGATACGCAGTATTTT. Its translation: CASSVGGGGALLADTQYF.